This TCR beta chain was found in a study of early T cells in non-severe SARS-CoV-2 infection. Background on the study: Sequencing used unsorted whole-blood bulk RNA, so chains lack pairing.

In germline, CDR1 is MDHEN, CDR2 SYDVKM. This CDR3 is 15 amino acids long. V was trimmed by 6 bases and J by 2 bases, leaving 17 bases between them. The study's findings and limits: There was a bias toward anti-spike CD8 responses in VDJdb matching, which missed private and CD4 specificities.

This clonotype was observed at least ten times. The antigen is undetermined. Attachment of unique molecular identifiers was made to individual cDNA molecules. Via MiXCR, TCRdb re-called the 5' RACE reads, giving one row per CDR3 protein. The sample carries over 50,000 distinct CDR3 sequences, roughly 13% recorded once. The material sequenced was whole blood. The gene calls are TRBV28 and TRBJ2-7, with D perhaps TRBD1 (6 bases). The sequence derives from an adult who was a healthcare worker with PCR-confirmed SARS-CoV-2 infection or an uninfected control (not recorded which). The CDR3 DNA reads TGTGCCAGCAGCTTACTACAGGGACCAACCTACGAGCAGTACTTC. Translated: CASSLLQGPTYEQYF.